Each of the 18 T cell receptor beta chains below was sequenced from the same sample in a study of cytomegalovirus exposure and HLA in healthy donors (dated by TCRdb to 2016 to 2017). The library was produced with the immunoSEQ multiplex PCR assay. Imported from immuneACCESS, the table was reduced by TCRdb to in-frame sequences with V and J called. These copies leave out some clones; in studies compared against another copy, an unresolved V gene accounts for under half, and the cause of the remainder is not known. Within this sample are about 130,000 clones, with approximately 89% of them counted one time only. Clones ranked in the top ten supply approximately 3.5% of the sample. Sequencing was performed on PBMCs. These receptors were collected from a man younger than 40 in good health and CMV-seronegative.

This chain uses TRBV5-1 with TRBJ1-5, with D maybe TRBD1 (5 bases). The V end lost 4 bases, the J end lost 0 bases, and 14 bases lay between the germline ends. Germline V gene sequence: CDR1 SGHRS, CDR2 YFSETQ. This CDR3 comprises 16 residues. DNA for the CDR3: TGCGCCAGCAGCAATCGGGGGGATTATAGCAATCAGCCCCAGCATTTT. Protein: CASSNRGDYSNQPQHF.

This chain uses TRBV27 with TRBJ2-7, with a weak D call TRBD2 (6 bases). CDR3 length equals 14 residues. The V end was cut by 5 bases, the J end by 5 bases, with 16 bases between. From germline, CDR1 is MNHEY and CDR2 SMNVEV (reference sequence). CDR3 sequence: CASSPSGGPHEQYF. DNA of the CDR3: TGTGCCAGCAGTCCCAGTGGAGGGCCCCACGAGCAGTACTTC.

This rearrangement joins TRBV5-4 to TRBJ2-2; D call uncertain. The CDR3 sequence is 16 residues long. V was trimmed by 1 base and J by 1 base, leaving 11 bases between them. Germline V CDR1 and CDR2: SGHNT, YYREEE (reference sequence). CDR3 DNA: TGTGCCAGCAGCTTGCAAGTCACGGTGAACACCGGGGAGCTGTTTTTT. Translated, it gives CASSLQVTVNTGELFF.

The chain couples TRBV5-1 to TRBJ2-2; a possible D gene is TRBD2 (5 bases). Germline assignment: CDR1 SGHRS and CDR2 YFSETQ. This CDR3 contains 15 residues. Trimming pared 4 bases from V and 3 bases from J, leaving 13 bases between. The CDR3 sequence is CASSHGETYTGELFF. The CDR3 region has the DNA TGCGCCAGCAGCCACGGGGAGACGTACACCGGGGAGCTGTTTTTT.

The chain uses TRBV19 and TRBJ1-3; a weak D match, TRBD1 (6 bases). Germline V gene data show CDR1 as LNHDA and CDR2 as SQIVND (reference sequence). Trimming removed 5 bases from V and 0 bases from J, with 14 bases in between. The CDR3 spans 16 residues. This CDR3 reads CASSLTGKRSGNTIYF. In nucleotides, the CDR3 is TGTGCCAGTAGTTTGACAGGCAAACGCTCTGGAAACACCATATATTTT.

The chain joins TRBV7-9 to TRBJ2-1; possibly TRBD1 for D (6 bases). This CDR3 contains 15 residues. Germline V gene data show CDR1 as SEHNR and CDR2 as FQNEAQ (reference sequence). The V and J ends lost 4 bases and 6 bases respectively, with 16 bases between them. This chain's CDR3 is CASSSTGRGVNEQFF. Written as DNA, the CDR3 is TGTGCCAGCAGCTCGACAGGACGAGGGGTCAATGAGCAGTTCTTC.

The CDR3 sequence: CASSHTTSSGGPYEQYF. The CDR3 coding sequence is TGCGCCAGCAGCCACACCACCTCCAGCGGGGGTCCCTACGAGCAGTACTTC. The chain joins TRBV4-1 to TRBJ2-7; 8 bases are shared with TRBD2. The junction had 12 bases not matched to a gene; V was cut back by 3 bases and J by 2 bases. Germline assignment: CDR1 MGHRA and CDR2 YSYEKL. The CDR3 covers 17 residues.

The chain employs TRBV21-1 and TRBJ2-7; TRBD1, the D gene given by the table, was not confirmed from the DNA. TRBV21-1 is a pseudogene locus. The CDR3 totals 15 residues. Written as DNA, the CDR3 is TGTGCCAGCAGCTGCCGGGACAGGACCTCCTACGAGCAGTACTTC. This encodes CASSCRDRTSYEQYF.

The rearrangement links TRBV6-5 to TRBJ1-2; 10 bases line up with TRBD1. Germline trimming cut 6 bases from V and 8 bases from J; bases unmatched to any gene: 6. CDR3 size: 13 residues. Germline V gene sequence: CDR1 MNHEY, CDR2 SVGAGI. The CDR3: CASRRQGARGYTF. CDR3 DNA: TGTGCCAGCAGGCGACAGGGGGCTCGGGGCTACACCTTC.

Here the CDR3 DNA reads TGTGCCAGTAGTACGGTTCCCCGCAATCAGCCCCAGCATTTT. It yields the protein CASSTVPRNQPQHF. The chain couples TRBV19 to TRBJ1-5; D uncertain. The germline gives CDR1 LNHDA, CDR2 SQIVND (reference sequence). The V end lost 4 bases, the J end lost 2 bases, and 9 bases lay between the germline ends. The CDR3 spans 14 residues.

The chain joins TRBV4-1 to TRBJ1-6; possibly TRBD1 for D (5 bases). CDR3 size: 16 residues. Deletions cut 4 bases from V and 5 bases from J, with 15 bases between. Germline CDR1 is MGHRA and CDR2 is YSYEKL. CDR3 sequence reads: CASSPSGWGNNSPLHF. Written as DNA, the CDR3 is TGCGCCAGCAGCCCTTCAGGTTGGGGCAATAATTCACCCCTCCACTTT.

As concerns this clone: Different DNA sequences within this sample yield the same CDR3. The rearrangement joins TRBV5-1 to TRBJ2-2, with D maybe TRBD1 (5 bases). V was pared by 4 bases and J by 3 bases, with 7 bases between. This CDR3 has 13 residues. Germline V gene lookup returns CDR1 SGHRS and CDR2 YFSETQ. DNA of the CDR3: TGCGCCAGCAGCCAGGGTGACACCGGGGAGCTGTTTTTT. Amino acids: CASSQGDTGELFF.

In DNA form, the CDR3 reads TGCGCCAGCAGCCCCATGCACGACTTGAGCTCCTACGAGCAGTACTTC. This sequence encodes CASSPMHDLSSYEQYF. The V and J genes are TRBV5-1 and TRBJ2-7; D ambiguous. This CDR3 is 16 amino acids long. Germline assignment: CDR1 SGHRS and CDR2 YFSETQ. The V gene lost 4 bases and the J gene lost 0 bases, with 17 bases spanning the gap.

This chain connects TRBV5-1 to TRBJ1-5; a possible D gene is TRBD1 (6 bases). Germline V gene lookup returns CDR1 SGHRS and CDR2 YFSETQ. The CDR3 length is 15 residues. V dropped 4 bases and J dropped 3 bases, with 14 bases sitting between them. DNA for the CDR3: TGCGCCAGCAGCACCTTTACAGGGCCCAATCAGCCCCAGCATTTT. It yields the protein CASSTFTGPNQPQHF.

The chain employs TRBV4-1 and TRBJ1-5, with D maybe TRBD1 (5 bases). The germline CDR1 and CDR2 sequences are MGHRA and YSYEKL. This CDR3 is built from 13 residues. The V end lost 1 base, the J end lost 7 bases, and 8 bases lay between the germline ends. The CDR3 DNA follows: TGCGCCAGCAGCCAAGTTGGGGCCCAGCCCCAGCATTTT. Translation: CASSQVGAQPQHF.

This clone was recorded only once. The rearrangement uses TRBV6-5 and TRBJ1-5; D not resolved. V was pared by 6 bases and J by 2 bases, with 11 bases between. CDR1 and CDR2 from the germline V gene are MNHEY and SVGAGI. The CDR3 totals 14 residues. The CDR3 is CASSLRWGNQPQHF. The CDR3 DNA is TGTGCCAGCAGCCTCAGGTGGGGCAATCAGCCCCAGCATTTT.

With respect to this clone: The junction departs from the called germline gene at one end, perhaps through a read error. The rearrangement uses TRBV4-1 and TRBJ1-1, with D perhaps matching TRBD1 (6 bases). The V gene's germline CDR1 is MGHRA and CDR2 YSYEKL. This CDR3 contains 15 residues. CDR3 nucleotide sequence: TGCGCCAGCACCCAAACGGGGCAGGGGAGCACTGAAGCTTTCTTT. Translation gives CASTQTGQGSTEAFF.

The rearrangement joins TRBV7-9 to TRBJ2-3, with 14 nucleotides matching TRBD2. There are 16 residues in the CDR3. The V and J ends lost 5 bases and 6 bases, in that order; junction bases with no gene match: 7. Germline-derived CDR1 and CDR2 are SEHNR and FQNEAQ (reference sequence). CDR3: CASSLGLAGAGDTQYF. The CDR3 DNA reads TGTGCCAGCAGCCTGGGACTAGCGGGGGCCGGGGATACGCAGTATTTT.